This T cell receptor (beta chain) was recorded in a study of shared clonotypes between healthy human individuals. Study processing details: There were no quality scores in the junction-only immunoSEQ sequences, so filtering differed. Profiling relied on immunoSEQ multiplex PCR, and the TCRdb table lists in-frame clones only, not all of them. The D gene and trimming were derived from the DNA, and the V and J assignments and clone size from that table. Of about 2.3 million clones in the sample, under 95% were seen once. V was cut by 5 bases and J by 6 bases, with 6 bases left in between. There are 11 residues in the CDR3. Germline V gene data show CDR1 as SNHLY and CDR2 as FYNNEI. Study-level results: Incompleteness in sorted-subset sequencing, despite large depth, was shown by rarefaction. Memory subsets generally showed smaller estimated richness than naive subsets did.

Concerning this clone itself: Antigen specificity is unknown. Other DNA sequences in this specimen translate into the identical CDR3.

CD4+ cells yielded CD45RA+ naive and CD45RA-negative memory subsets. The chain links TRBV2 to TRBJ2-3; no firm D call. Sample: naive CD4+ T cells from PBMCs. Subset indicated: CD45RA+ positively selected. The TCR was taken from a man aged 18 to 30 in good health. Some clones in this sample may be carry-over from other donors' samples. As DNA, the CDR3 is TGTGCCAGCAGTCTGGGCGATACGCAGTATTTT. Encoded protein: CASSLGDTQYF.